This entry lists 22 T cell receptor beta chains sequenced from one sample in a study of cytomegalovirus exposure and HLA in healthy donors. PCR was performed using 60 Vbeta and 13 Jbeta primers. Sequencing used immunoSEQ multiplex PCR; TCRdb keeps in-frame clones, though not all of them. This table has some 140,000 clones, just under 80% appearing once. Sequencing input: PBMCs. All receptors come from a man in his thirties or forties in good health.

The rearrangement joins TRBV10-3 to TRBJ2-3; 10 bases map to TRBD2. The CDR3 extends over 15 amino acids. V shed 0 bases and J 4 bases; nucleotides not matched to a gene: 1. The germline V gene has CDR1 ENHRY and CDR2 SYGVKD. CDR3 DNA: TGTGCCATCAGTGAGTCTAGCGGGAGGTCAGATACGCAGTATTTT. This codes for CAISESSGRSDTQYF.

Only one count was recorded for this clone. The V and J genes are TRBV9 and TRBJ2-3; weak D call: TRBD2 (5 bases). Germline V gene lookup returns CDR1 SGDLS and CDR2 YYNGEE. V dropped 0 bases and J dropped 3 bases, with 8 bases sitting between them. CDR3 size: 14 residues. The CDR3 DNA sequence: TGTGCCAGCAGCGTAGGCACGGGGACAGATACGCAGTATTTT. Residues: CASSVGTGTDTQYF.

The chain carries TRBV6-4 and TRBJ2-6, with D perhaps matching TRBD2 (5 bases). The CDR3 has 15 residues. The V and J ends lost 4 bases and 1 base respectively, with 8 bases between them. Germline V gene data show CDR1 as MRHNA and CDR2 as SNTAGT. The CDR3 spells CASSAGESGANVLTF. The CDR3 DNA sequence: TGTGCCAGCAGTGCCGGGGAGTCTGGGGCCAACGTCCTGACTTTC.

This clone was counted a single time. The chain has TRBV28 and TRBJ1-2; D perhaps matches TRBD1 (5 bases). V was clipped by 3 bases and J by 8 bases, with 10 bases between them. CDR3 length equals 12 residues. CDR1 and CDR2 (germline): MDHEN, SYDVKM. The chain's CDR3 is CASSFRVDGYTF. The CDR3 nucleotides are TGTGCCAGCAGTTTCAGGGTAGACGGCTACACCTTC.

Note on this clone: Mismatch with germline at one junction end may stem from a read error. This chain joins TRBV7-7 and TRBJ2-5; a weak D match, TRBD2 (6 bases). The CDR3 is 14 amino acids. Germline CDR1 reads SSHAT; CDR2 reads FNYEAQ (reference sequence). As DNA, the CDR3 is TGTGCTAGCAGCCCGTGGGAGGTCGCGGCTACCCAGTACTTC. This gives the protein CASSPWEVAATQYF.

In this sample, this clone turned up once. The V and J genes are TRBV5-6 and TRBJ2-6; D not resolved. Trimming stripped 4 bases from V and 4 bases from J, with 12 bases between. This CDR3 is built from 15 residues. CDR1 and CDR2 (germline): SGHDT, YYEEEE. CDR3 nucleotides: TGTGCCAGCAGCCGGCCAGGTTCCGGGGCCAACGTCCTGACTTTC. Residues: CASSRPGSGANVLTF. The full variable domain, in which reference TRBV5-6 and TRBJ2-6 provide the parts outside the CDR3, is DAGVTQSPTHLIKTRGQQVTLRCSPKSGHDTVSWYQQALGQGPQFIFQYYEEEERQRGNFPDRFSGHQFPNYSSELNVNALLLGDSALYLCASSRPGSGANVLTFGAGSRLTVL.

This clone was counted only a few times. This same CDR3 is encoded by further DNA sequences in the sample. The chain links TRBV5-1 to TRBJ2-7; D not resolved. The CDR3 extends over 14 amino acids. Germline V gene sequence: CDR1 SGHRS, CDR2 YFSETQ. V was shortened by 0 bases and J by 2 bases, with 9 bases between the two germline ends. In nucleotides, the CDR3 is TGCGCCAGCAGCTTGGTAGTGTCCCCCTACGAGCAGTACTTC. Translating gives CASSLVVSPYEQYF.

V is TRBV7-3 and J is TRBJ2-2; TRBD1 aligns across 7 bases. Trimming took 4 bases from V and 6 from J; bases not matched to a gene: 5. The CDR3 is made up of 14 amino acids. The germline CDR1 and CDR2 sequences are SGHTA and FQGTGA. CDR3: CASSSQGPSGELFF. CDR3 coding DNA: TGTGCCAGCAGCTCACAGGGGCCCTCCGGGGAGCTGTTTTTT.

The chain joins TRBV9 to TRBJ2-7; no definite D call. The CDR3 contains 12 residues. From germline, CDR1 is SGDLS and CDR2 YYNGEE. Trimming shortened V by 8 bases and J by 0 bases, and 9 bases separated the two germline ends. The CDR3 bases are TGTGCCAGGGGCCACGGCTCCTACGAGCAGTACTTC. Amino acids: CARGHGSYEQYF.

J is TRBJ2-3 and V is TRBV27, with a tentative D call TRBD2 (6 bases). V lost 5 bases and J 6 bases, leaving 18 bases between the germline ends. The CDR3 covers 15 residues. The germline CDR1 and CDR2 sequences are MNHEY and SMNVEV (reference sequence). The CDR3 nucleotides are TGTGCCAGCAGTCCCCGACTAGGCCTGGGGGATACGCAGTATTTT. It encodes CASSPRLGLGDTQYF.

This clone was detected only once. This rearrangement joins TRBV11-2 to TRBJ2-7, with D possibly being TRBD1 (7 bases). The CDR3 has 13 residues. Germline V gene sequence: CDR1 SGHAT, CDR2 FQNNGV. The V end lost 0 bases, the J end lost 6 bases, and 9 bases lay between the germline ends. The CDR3 nucleotides are TGTGCCAGCAGCTTAGATCAGGGGGGCGAGCAGTACTTC. Protein product: CASSLDQGGEQYF.

This clone was seen a single time. V gene TRBV7-6 combines with J gene TRBJ1-5; 8 bases align to TRBD1. The V and J ends lost 6 bases and 6 bases, in that order; junction bases with no gene match: 13. The germline V gene encodes CDR1 SGHVS and CDR2 FNYEAQ. The CDR3 runs to 16 residues. This CDR3 is CASSPRGTGSCQPQHF. The CDR3 bases are TGTGCCAGCAGTCCCAGGGGGACAGGAAGTTGTCAGCCCCAGCATTTT.

The CDR3 here is CASSEPSGFTEAFF. The CDR3 DNA sequence: TGTGCCAGCAGTGAACCCTCAGGGTTCACTGAAGCTTTCTTT. This chain links TRBV25-1 with TRBJ1-1, with a tentative D call TRBD1 (5 bases). With 2 bases removed from V and 4 bases from J, the gap between germline ends came to 11 bases. Germline V gives CDR1 MGHDK, CDR2 SYGVNS. The CDR3 covers 14 residues.

The chain has TRBV19 and TRBJ2-1; 8 positions match TRBD2. Germline CDR1 LNHDA, CDR2 SQIVND (reference sequence). The CDR3 sequence is 19 residues long. The ends lost 3 bases at V and 8 bases at J; junction bases unmatched: 21. CDR3 in amino acids: CASSIRGNSGMGNVYEQFF. The CDR3, as DNA: TGTGCCAGTAGTATTAGGGGAAATAGCGGGATGGGTAATGTCTATGAGCAGTTCTTC.

The V and J genes are TRBV19 and TRBJ2-1; 14 bases are shared with TRBD2. J lost 0 bases, V lost 6 bases, and 7 bases had no gene match. Looked up from germline, CDR1 is LNHDA and CDR2 is SQIVND (reference sequence). The CDR3 has 18 residues. The CDR3 DNA is TGTGCCAGTAGGAGGACTAGCGGGGGGCTTAGCTCCTACAATGAGCAGTTCTTC. Amino acids: CASRRTSGGLSSYNEQFF.

The chain has TRBV11-2 and TRBJ2-7; D is perhaps TRBD2 (5 bases). Germline CDR1 is SGHAT and CDR2 is FQNNGV. With 4 bases removed from V and 3 bases from J, the gap between germline ends came to 16 bases. This CDR3 is built from 15 residues. As DNA, the CDR3 is TGTGCCAGCAGCTCCTATGGCGGACTGAACTACGAGCAGTACTTC. Translated: CASSSYGGLNYEQYF.

The chain uses TRBV30 and TRBJ2-1; no clear D. Germline lookup yields CDR1 GTSNPN and CDR2 SVGIG (reference sequence). Trimming removed 2 bases at V and 13 bases at J, with 9 bases between. The CDR3 sequence is 10 residues long. The CDR3 nucleotides are TGTGCCTGGAGTAGCGAGACCCAGTTCTTC. This encodes CAWSSETQFF.

This rearrangement joins TRBV7-3 to TRBJ2-1; D unresolved. The CDR3 is 13 amino acids. V lost 2 bases and J 6 bases, leaving 8 bases between the germline ends. Per germline, CDR1 SGHTA and CDR2 FQGTGA. CDR3 loop: CASSLLPFNEQFF. CDR3 nucleotides: TGTGCCAGCAGCTTACTCCCCTTCAATGAGCAGTTCTTC.

This rearrangement joins TRBV6-5 to TRBJ2-1, with 8 bases aligning to TRBD2. The V gene's germline CDR1 is MNHEY and CDR2 SVGAGI. The CDR3 has 15 residues. J lost 6 bases, V lost 6 bases, and 10 bases had no gene match. CDR3 region: CASRSISGRLNEQFF. The CDR3 DNA reads TGTGCCAGCAGATCAATCAGCGGGAGACTCAATGAGCAGTTCTTC.

Comments on this clone: The junction shows a germline mismatch at one end, possibly a read error. The chain carries TRBV7-9 and TRBJ2-2, with D unresolved. The CDR3 is 12 amino acids. Per germline, CDR1 SEHNR and CDR2 FQNEAQ (reference sequence). Written as DNA, the CDR3 is TGTTCCAGCAGCTTTTCGGCCGGGGAGCTGTTTTTT. Its protein is CSSSFSAGELFF.

This chain connects TRBV9 to TRBJ2-3; 9 bases are shared with TRBD2. This CDR3 has 16 amino acids. With V trimmed by 3 bases and J by 2 bases, 7 bases remained unmatched. The germline gives CDR1 SGDLS, CDR2 YYNGEE. The CDR3 DNA is TGTGCCAGCAGCGCTGGGGGCGGGAGGGTCACAGATACGCAGTATTTT. Residues: CASSAGGGRVTDTQYF. Using reference TRBV9 and TRBJ2-3 for the parts outside the CDR3, the full variable domain is DSGVTQTPKHLITATGQRVTLRCSPRSGDLSVYWYQQSLDQGLQFLIQYYNGEERAKGNILERFSAQQFPDLHSELNLSSLELGDSALYFCASSAGGGRVTDTQYFGPGTRLTVL.

CDR3 sequence (DNA): TGTGCCAGCAGCGCCCCGGGGAGCTACGAGCAGTACTTC. Amino acid sequence: CASSAPGSYEQYF. The chain couples TRBV9 to TRBJ2-7; TRBD2 might be the D (5 bases). The CDR3 totals 13 residues. Trimming cost V 3 bases and J 3 bases, with 10 bases left between them. Germline-derived CDR1 and CDR2 are SGDLS and YYNGEE.